This T cell receptor (beta chain) was observed in a study of blood T cell repertoires in COVID-19. Clones were read by immunoSEQ multiplex PCR, and TCRdb kept only the in-frame ones, dropping some. The sample includes around 50,000 clones, 91% of them seen just once. The V end was cut by 0 bases, the J end by 8 bases, with 7 bases between. The CDR3 contains 13 residues. The germline V gene has CDR1 MNHNY and CDR2 SVGAGI (reference sequence). The sequenced sample consisted of peripheral blood. This TCR derives from a man aged 70-80 years with active COVID-19. The chain couples TRBV6-6 to TRBJ1-4; D perhaps matches TRBD1 (5 bases). CDR3 in amino acids: CASSYSPGEKLFF. The CDR3 DNA follows: TGTGCCAGCAGTTACTCCCCAGGGGAAAAACTGTTTTTT.